This T cell receptor (beta chain) appears in the sequencing data of a study of cytomegalovirus exposure and HLA in healthy donors. Study in general: The roughly 130 validation repertoires used the same platform as the roughly 670 first-cohort repertoires (as reported by a later analysis). Whole-study findings and limits: Cytomegalovirus-associated status was assigned to about 180 TCR beta chains.

The germline V gene encodes CDR1 SGDLS and CDR2 YYNGEE. V was cut by 0 bases and J by 5 bases, with 5 bases left in between. The length of the CDR3 is 12 residues. The donors were members of the validation cohort, which comprised 90 to 150 subjects and was separate from the first cohort of roughly 700 subjects. A remark on this clone: Its antigen is not known.

Clones were sequenced by immunoSEQ multiplex PCR, and TCRdb holds only the in-frame ones, with some missing. The sample yields about 250,000 clones, roughly 87% seen once. The gene calls are TRBV9 and TRBJ1-1, with D unclear. The source material was PBMCs. The TCR comes from a man younger than 35 in good health and CMV-seropositive. The CDR3 sequence is CASSVVGTEAFF. CDR3 DNA sequence: TGTGCCAGCAGCGTAGTAGGAACTGAAGCTTTCTTT. The full variable domain, in which reference TRBV9 and TRBJ1-1 provide the parts outside the CDR3, is DSGVTQTPKHLITATGQRVTLRCSPRSGDLSVYWYQQSLDQGLQFLIQYYNGEERAKGNILERFSAQQFPDLHSELNLSSLELGDSALYFCASSVVGTEAFFGQGTRLTVV.